The text below deals with one T cell receptor beta chain. The table lists this clone with a count of one. Its antigen is unknown. No qualities accompany the bases; no much larger clone lies one base away. The time point label of this sample denotes: baseline before first vaccination. Vaccinee samples were obtained from the UK trials COV001 and COV002, which included a single-blind randomized controlled phase 2/3 trial of AZD1222 (ChAdOx1 nCoV-19) in healthy adults. Trial participant PBMC samples were collected at day 0 and day 28 after the second dose for TCRbeta chain sequencing. The data were obtained in a study of T cell responses to AZD1222 COVID-19 vaccine (dated by TCRdb to 2020 to 2022). Broadly, across the study: Because spike-specific TCR depth and breadth did not differ between the two schedules, AZD1222 recipients who got a second dose at roughly 4 weeks were pooled with those who got a second dose at roughly 12 weeks. Trial participants were enrolled into age subgroups of 18-55, 56-69 and 70-plus years, which contained around 140, 26 and 57 TCR-sequenced participants, respectively. A total of just over 230 trial participants underwent TCR sequencing, of whom about 200 had received two doses of AZD1222 and approximately 25 had received two doses of the MenACWY control vaccine.

Points the paper makes about the study in general: In the small 56-69-year group, the increase in depth fell short of significance, most likely because of low power. Spike-specific TCR breadth and depth rose significantly after two AZD1222 doses compared with day 0 and with MenACWY recipients. Participants were mostly white British and included more females than males, and it was suggested by the authors that clonal diversity may have been underestimated. Conclusions about previously exposed vaccinees were limited because only six or seven AZD1222 recipients were SARS-CoV-2 seropositive at baseline. No day 14 peak-response samples were available, so repertoires were characterized only after the peak T cell response. CD4 TCRs associated with the vaccine covered the entire spike protein, and the dominant responses were in regions 160-218 and 743-854. Reportedly, close to half of the unique spike-specific TCRs recognized epitopes lying outside the regions that are mutated in the B.1.351 and B.1.1.7 variants.

The CDR3 regions of human TCRbeta chains were analyzed by immunosequencing. As for how the authors treated the data: TCRs in the repertoires were matched against a reference library of SARS-CoV-2-specific TCRs that had been generated with the MIRA antigen-specificity platform. Breadth was defined as the fraction of unique TCRs that were SARS-CoV-2-associated. Depth was defined as the fraction of total T cells that were SARS-CoV-2-associated. Each spike-specific TCR was assigned to its reactive spike region and to a CD4 or CD8 class using the MIRA data. Log10-transformed breadth and depth values were compared by one-way ANOVA with Sidak's multiple comparisons tests. Sourced from immuneACCESS, this table was stored by TCRdb with only in-frame sequences that have V and J called. A share of the clones is absent; for the studies checked, an unresolved V gene accounts for under half, and the remainder has no known explanation. V and J calls plus clone size are reproduced from that table; the DNA served to infer D and trimming. The sample table holds some 100,000 clones, of which around 87% were seen once. Clones ranked in the top ten supply 5% to 5.5% of the sample.

The germline V gene (reference sequence) provides CDR1 LNHDA and CDR2 SQIVND. The junction carries 13 bases between V and J, which are trimmed by 5 bases and 0 bases respectively. The cysteine opens and the phenylalanine closes a CDR3 of 16 amino acids. The entry retains the CDR3 DNA only, 48 bases that are in frame from base 1. The V and J genes are TRBV19 and TRBJ1-4; the D segment could be TRBD1, given 5 matching bases. The TCR sequence derives from an adult in good health. The material was peripheral blood, obtained on day 0 of AZD1222 vaccination. The encoded CDR3 is CASSQWDPATNEKLFF. The nucleotide sequence reads TGTGCCAGTAGTCAATGGGACCCTGCAACTAATGAAAAACTGTTTTTT.